The T cell receptor (beta chain) under discussion was sequenced for a study of blood T cell repertoires in COVID-19. Study context: The origin of the acute and convalescent COVID-19 samples was the United States, Italy and Spain.

Repertoires were generated with immunoSEQ multiplex PCR, while TCRdb's copy carries only in-frame clones and drops some. The sample carries roughly 230,000 clones, more than 80% recorded once. The TCR originated in a human donor in a cohort sampled during active COVID-19. The sample comprised peripheral blood.

In DNA form, the CDR3 reads TGTGCCAGCGGGGGACAAAACTATGGCTACACCTTC. Its protein product is CASGGQNYGYTF. V and J are TRBV7-3 and TRBJ1-2; D perhaps matches TRBD1 (6 bases). This CDR3 is built from 12 residues. V dropped 8 bases and J dropped 2 bases, with 9 bases sitting between them. Germline loops: CDR1 SGHTA, CDR2 FQGTGA.